A single sample is the source of the 14 T cell receptor beta chains below, sequenced in a study of blood T cell repertoires in COVID-19. Method: immunoSEQ multiplex PCR; TCRdb's copy keeps in-frame clones and lacks some. Here the sample spans approximately 300,000 clones, 75% to 90% being singletons. Source material: peripheral blood. These receptors originate from a woman aged 40 to 50 with acute or convalescent COVID-19.

This sequence joins TRBV5-1 and TRBJ2-3; possibly TRBD2 for D (6 bases). The V end lost 4 bases, the J end lost 14 bases, and 23 bases lay between the germline ends. The CDR3 runs 14 residues. Germline CDR1 is SGHRS and CDR2 is YFSETQ. CDR3 sequence (DNA): TGCGCCAGCAGCCCACCACTAGCATCCGGGCCCACGTATTTT. It specifies CASSPPLASGPTYF.

This clone was detected once. This chain joins TRBV11-2 and TRBJ1-4, with 7 bases lining up with TRBD1. Germline CDR1 reads SGHAT; CDR2 reads FQNNGV. The CDR3 is made up of 14 amino acids. V gave up 4 bases and J gave up 8 bases; unmatched junction bases: 7. CDR3 sequence (DNA): TGTGCCAGCAGCTACCGGACAGGTGGGGAAAAACTGTTTTTT. Its translation: CASSYRTGGEKLFF.

The rearrangement links TRBV20-1 to TRBJ1-4; D remains unclear. Germline CDR1 DFQATT, CDR2 SNEGSKA (reference sequence). This CDR3 has 11 residues. V lost 4 bases and J 10 bases, leaving 10 bases between the germline ends. For the CDR3, the DNA is TGCAGTGCTAAAAAGGAGGGAAAACTGTTTTTT. Its protein product is CSAKKEGKLFF.

J is TRBJ2-7 and V is TRBV7-9; weak D call: TRBD1 (6 bases). The CDR3 spans 14 residues. Germline V gene data show CDR1 as SEHNR and CDR2 as FQNEAQ (reference sequence). The V gene lost 5 bases and the J gene lost 2 bases, with 13 bases spanning the gap. CDR3 sequence reads: CASSRTQGTYEQYV. CDR3 bases: TGTGCCAGCAGCCGAACACAGGGTACCTACGAGCAGTACGTC.

This clone was found once. The chain employs TRBV29-1 and TRBJ2-3, with D possibly matching TRBD2 (5 bases). This CDR3 contains 12 residues. Per the germline V gene, CDR1 is SQVTM and CDR2 is ANQGSEA. The CDR3 spells CSGSPGTDTQYF. Written as DNA, the CDR3 is TGCAGTGGGAGCCCCGGCACAGATACGCAGTATTTT.

This chain uses TRBV11-2 with TRBJ2-3, with 8 bases aligning to TRBD2. The CDR3 is 15 residues long. With V trimmed by 6 bases and J by 4 bases, 9 bases remained unmatched. CDR1 and CDR2 from the germline V gene are SGHAT and FQNNGV. The chain's CDR3 is CASRRGGGLADTQYF. The DNA for the CDR3 is TGTGCCAGCAGGAGGGGCGGGGGGCTAGCAGATACGCAGTATTTT.

V and J are TRBV9 and TRBJ1-4, with TRBD1 identical over 7 bases. The CDR3 runs 15 residues. Germline V gene data show CDR1 as SGDLS and CDR2 as YYNGEE. The V gene end was trimmed by 3 bases and the J gene end by 4 bases; junction bases not matched to a gene: 6. The CDR3 loop reads CASSAYRGYNEKLFF. The CDR3 DNA is TGTGCCAGCAGCGCGTACAGGGGTTATAATGAAAAACTGTTTTTT.

The genes are TRBV5-6 and TRBJ2-3; 8 bases fit TRBD1. Germline CDR1 reads SGHDT; CDR2 reads YYEEEE. Trimming took 4 bases from V and 1 from J; bases not matched to a gene: 8. This CDR3 is 16 amino acids long. This chain's CDR3 is CASSLTGGGRTDTQYF. DNA for the CDR3: TGTGCCAGCAGCCTAACAGGGGGAGGACGCACAGATACGCAGTATTTT.

The CDR3 region has the DNA TGTGCCAGCAAAGGGGAAGGCAATCAGCCCCAGCATTTT. Protein sequence: CASKGEGNQPQHF. The chain recombines TRBV6-6 with TRBJ1-5, with TRBD1 as a possible D gene (5 bases). This CDR3 region has 13 residues. Germline V gene sequence: CDR1 MNHNY, CDR2 SVGAGI (reference sequence). Trimming took off 7 bases at V and 2 bases at J, with 9 bases between the two ends.

This clone was picked up a small number of times. The chain has TRBV6-6 and TRBJ2-7; 9 bases map to TRBD2. The CDR3 spans 15 residues. Trimming at V came to 5 bases and at J to 4 bases, leaving 9 bases not matched to a gene. Germline CDR1 and CDR2: MNHNY and SVGAGI (reference sequence). The CDR3 loop is CASSPSSGVRYEQYV. CDR3 sequence (DNA): TGTGCCAGCAGTCCGTCTAGCGGGGTGAGGTACGAGCAGTACGTC.

The CDR3 DNA sequence: TGTGCCAGCTCACGGACTAGCGGGGGCTCAAATGAGCAGTTCTTC. Translated, it gives CASSRTSGGSNEQFF. This chain uses TRBV18 with TRBJ2-1; TRBD2 matches at 13 bases. The V gene's germline CDR1 is KGHSH and CDR2 LQKENI. V trimming: 4 bases; J trimming: 7 bases; junction bases outside the gene matches: 4. The CDR3 has 15 residues.

The CDR3 region is CASSEPLGGGQTF. The CDR3 coding sequence is TGTGCCAGCAGTGAACCCCTCGGGGGGGGGCAAACCTTC. The chain is built from TRBV6-1 and TRBJ1-2; D possibly corresponds to TRBD1 (6 bases). CDR3 length equals 13 residues. V shed 2 bases and J shed 14 bases, with 18 bases lying between them. Germline assignment: CDR1 MNHNS and CDR2 SASEGT.

The CDR3 nucleotides are TGTGCCAGTAGAAAACGGGGGGAAAGGCTTTTGTCCGGGGCCAACGTCCTGACTTTC. It codes for CASRKRGERLLSGANVLTF. The chain has TRBV19 and TRBJ2-6; TRBD2 matches 7 bases. CDR3 length: 19 residues. Losses at the gene ends were 6 bases for V and 4 bases for J; bases not matched to a gene: 18. The V gene's germline CDR1 is LNHDA and CDR2 SQIVND (reference sequence).

CDR3 sequence: CASSATPWGDVGYTF. In DNA form, the CDR3 reads TGTGCCAGCAGTGCCACCCCCTGGGGGGATGTTGGCTACACCTTC. V usage is TRBV25-1 and J usage is TRBJ1-2; possibly TRBD1 for D (5 bases). The germline V gene encodes CDR1 MGHDK and CDR2 SYGVNS. V was trimmed by 4 bases and J by 7 bases, leaving 19 bases between them. This CDR3 has 15 residues.